The 8 T cell receptor beta chains below all came from one sample that was sequenced in a study of cytomegalovirus exposure and HLA in healthy donors. PCR employed 60 Vbeta and 13 Jbeta primers. The data were produced by immunoSEQ multiplex PCR, yet TCRdb's version contains in-frame clones alone and is incomplete. The sample contains around 150,000 clones, over 80% of which appear only once. Source material: PBMCs. The receptors originated from a man aged 40-49 years in good health and CMV-seronegative.

The J gene is TRBJ2-1, the V gene TRBV4-3; TRBD1 matches at 9 bases. The V and J ends lost 0 bases and 5 bases, in that order; junction bases with no gene match: 8. The germline V gene has CDR1 LGHNA and CDR2 YSLEER. This CDR3 has 17 residues. The CDR3 here is CASSQDLWDRADNEQFF. CDR3 nucleotide sequence: TGCGCCAGCAGCCAAGATTTGTGGGACAGGGCGGACAATGAGCAGTTCTTC.

The V call is TRBV19, the J call TRBJ1-4; D unclear. Deletions cut 5 bases from V and 6 bases from J, with 10 bases between. In germline, CDR1 is LNHDA, CDR2 SQIVND (reference sequence). The CDR3 is 13 amino acids. The CDR3 here is CASSSLPDEKLFF. CDR3 sequence (DNA): TGTGCCAGTAGTTCCCTCCCAGATGAAAAACTGTTTTTT.

The rearrangement links TRBV4-3 to TRBJ2-3, with 15 positions matching TRBD2. Per the germline V gene, CDR1 is LGHNA and CDR2 is YSLEER. The CDR3 runs to 18 residues. The V gene end was trimmed by 2 bases and the J gene end by 6 bases; junction bases not matched to a gene: 9. CDR3 DNA sequence: TGCGCCAGCAGCCAACTCGGACTAGCGGGGGGGCTTCTGGATACGCAGTATTTT. This codes for CASSQLGLAGGLLDTQYF.

On this clone itself: The sample carries other DNA sequences with the same CDR3. The chain is built from TRBV9 and TRBJ2-5; D not certain. V lost 0 bases and J lost 2, with 5 bases in between. Germline V gene lookup returns CDR1 SGDLS and CDR2 YYNGEE. The CDR3 consists of 13 residues. CDR3: CASSVGQQETQYF. In DNA, the CDR3 is TGTGCCAGCAGCGTAGGGCAGCAAGAGACCCAGTACTTC.

This clone has a single count. V and J are TRBV6-6 and TRBJ2-1, with D tentatively TRBD2 (6 bases). The CDR3 covers 16 residues. Deletions cut 4 bases from V and 0 bases from J, with 13 bases between. Germline values: CDR1 MNHNY, CDR2 SVGAGI (reference sequence). The CDR3 nucleotides are TGTGCCAGCAGTTTATCGGGAGCCATCTCCTACAATGAGCAGTTCTTC. It is translated as CASSLSGAISYNEQFF.

This sequence joins TRBV27 and TRBJ2-1, with D unclear. Germline CDR1 and CDR2: MNHEY and SMNVEV (reference sequence). The CDR3 is 13 amino acids. The V and J ends lost 5 bases and 5 bases respectively, with 10 bases between them. The CDR3 nucleotides are TGTGCCAGCAGTGGCCCCCGGGACAATGAGCAGTTCTTC. This gives the protein CASSGPRDNEQFF.

The V gene is TRBV2, the J gene TRBJ2-5; the D gene is possibly TRBD2 (5 bases). The V gene's germline CDR1 is SNHLY and CDR2 FYNNEI. V lost 4 bases and J lost 2, with 11 bases in between. The CDR3 spans 14 residues. CDR3 nucleotide sequence: TGTGCCAGCAGTGGGACTTCCCAACAAGAGACCCAGTACTTC. It codes for CASSGTSQQETQYF. Filled out from reference TRBV2 and TRBJ2-5, the complete variable domain reads EPEVTQTPSHQVTQMGQEVILRCVPISNHLYFYWYRQILGQKVEFLVSFYNNEISEKSEIFDDQFSVERPDGSNFTLKIRSTKLEDSAMYFCASSGTSQQETQYFGPGTRLLVL.

This clone has a handful of counts. The chain is built from TRBV4-3 and TRBJ2-1, with 11 bases that match TRBD1. The CDR3 has 16 amino acids. Trimming removed 3 bases from V and 4 bases from J; junction bases left unmatched: 5. Germline-derived CDR1 and CDR2 are LGHNA and YSLEER. The CDR3 sequence is CASSHYGQGAYNEQFF. CDR3 nucleotide sequence: TGCGCCAGCAGCCACTATGGACAGGGGGCATACAATGAGCAGTTCTTC.